The 23 T cell receptor beta chains below come from one sample, sequenced in a study of blood T cells in healthy people across ages (dated by TCRdb to between 2015 and 2017). Receptor libraries were prepared by 5' RACE. Sequencing was carried out with an Illumina HiSeq 2500. A second PCR of about 7 to 12 cycles was run with a J-beta primer mix and a sample-barcoded 5' primer. TCRdb applied fastp at Q25 and MiXCR to the public reads, then kept only in-frame beta chains. CDR3 protein duplicates are merged, each entry listing the most common genes and DNA. This sample is represented by roughly 680,000 distinct CDR3 sequences; 40% to 65% of them were singletons. The top ten clones comprise about 14% of the sample. The sequenced sample consisted of blood. Receptors were obtained from a woman older than 75 in good health.

A few counts support this clonotype. The chain is built from TRBV12-3 or TRBV12-4 and TRBJ2-5; D is perhaps TRBD2 (5 bases). V lost 4 bases and J lost 2, with 11 bases in between. The CDR3 runs 14 residues. The CDR3 protein is CASSSRTQQETQYF. CDR3 bases: TGTGCCAGCAGTTCGAGGACTCAGCAAGAGACCCAGTACTTC.

The chain couples TRBV20-1 to TRBJ2-3, with 7 bases that match TRBD1. The germline V gene has CDR1 DFQATT and CDR2 SNEGSKA (reference sequence). V trimming: 5 bases; J trimming: 0 bases; junction bases outside the gene matches: 5. The CDR3 consists of 14 residues. The DNA of the CDR3 is TGCAGTGCTGCAAGGGACAGCAGCACAGATACGCAGTATTTT. Translating gives CSAARDSSTDTQYF.

The table lists this clonotype with a count of one. This chain uses TRBV12-3 or TRBV12-4 with TRBJ2-7; 7 bases line up with TRBD2. V shed 4 bases and J 7 bases; nucleotides not matched to a gene: 13. This CDR3 contains 15 residues. The CDR3 nucleotides are TGTGCCAGCAGTTCCTATGCGGGGGTTGGCAATGAGCAGTACTTC. It specifies CASSSYAGVGNEQYF.

This chain joins TRBV30 and TRBJ2-1; D is unclear. V dropped 3 bases and J dropped 5 bases, with 11 bases sitting between them. The CDR3 spans 13 residues. Per the germline V gene, CDR1 is GTSNPN and CDR2 is SVGIG (reference sequence). CDR3 bases: TGTGCCTGGAGGCCGAGACTTAACAATGAGCAGTTCTTC. Translated: CAWRPRLNNEQFF.

In the case of this clonotype: A much larger clone differs by one base, so this may be a read error. V is TRBV6-5 and J is TRBJ1-6; D not certain. V was shortened by 6 bases and J by 8 bases, with 11 bases between the two germline ends. The germline V gene has CDR1 MNHEY and CDR2 SVGAGI. This CDR3 spans 13 amino acids. The CDR3 loop is CASSRRGYSPLHF. The DNA for the CDR3 is TGTGCCAGCAGCCGACGGGGTTATTCACCCCTCCACTTT.

The V and J genes are TRBV2 and TRBJ1-1; D is unresolved. The V gene's germline CDR1 is SNHLY and CDR2 FYNNEI. V lost 7 bases and J lost 6, with 12 bases in between. The CDR3 sequence is 12 residues long. CDR3 sequence: CASTRSTAEAFF. Here the CDR3 DNA reads TGTGCCAGCACCAGATCTACCGCTGAAGCTTTCTTT.

Notes on this clonotype: This may be a read error, as it is one base from a much larger clone. The chain uses TRBV18 and TRBJ2-1; D is perhaps TRBD1 or TRBD2 (5 bases each). The CDR3 runs to 14 residues. The germline V gene has CDR1 KGHSH and CDR2 LQKENI. This CDR3 is CAGSVGPLNNEQFF. The CDR3 DNA follows: TGTGCCGGCTCAGTGGGACCGTTGAACAATGAGCAGTTCTTC.

The sample holds a few counts of this clonotype. V gene TRBV30 combines with J gene TRBJ2-7; no clear D. The V and J ends lost 0 bases and 9 bases respectively, with 9 bases between them. CDR3 length: 11 residues. Germline V CDR1 and CDR2: GTSNPN, SVGIG (reference sequence). The CDR3 here is CAWSVRAVQYF. As DNA, the CDR3 is TGTGCCTGGAGTGTACGTGCGGTGCAGTACTTC.

The chain is built from TRBV20-1 and TRBJ2-7; D might be TRBD2 (5 bases). Trimming removed 1 base from V and 2 bases from J, with 9 bases in between. Germline-derived CDR1 and CDR2 are DFQATT and SNEGSKA (reference sequence). The CDR3 is made up of 13 amino acids. CDR3 sequence reads: CSARASTTYEQYF. DNA of the CDR3: TGCAGTGCTAGAGCTAGCACTACCTACGAGCAGTACTTC.

This chain uses TRBV6-1 with TRBJ2-5, with TRBD2 matching 7 bases. Germline assignment: CDR1 MNHNS and CDR2 SASEGT. The CDR3 spans 15 residues. Trimming removed 5 bases from V and 11 bases from J; junction bases left unmatched: 17. The CDR3 DNA follows: TGTGCCAGCAGTCGCCGCCGGGGGGTGGACAATGAGCAGTACTTC. This encodes CASSRRRGVDNEQYF.

Notes on this clonotype: A read error is possible here, since a much larger clone lies one base away. V usage is TRBV9 and J usage is TRBJ2-5, with 9 bases fitting TRBD1. The germline V gene has CDR1 SGDLS and CDR2 YYNGEE. The V and J ends lost 3 bases and 11 bases, in that order; junction bases with no gene match: 17. This CDR3 spans 16 amino acids. This chain's CDR3 is CASSGNRDRDYNEQYF. In DNA form, the CDR3 reads TGTGCCAGCAGCGGCAACCGGGACAGGGATTACAATGAGCAGTACTTC.

This clonotype was counted ten times or more. CDR3 in amino acids: CASSQGVVPLAKNIQYF. CDR3 DNA sequence: TGCGCCAGCAGCCAAGGGGTGGTCCCCCTAGCCAAAAACATTCAGTACTTC. The chain uses TRBV4-1 and TRBJ2-4; D remains unclear. Trimming stripped 1 base from V and 0 bases from J, with 13 bases between. Per germline, CDR1 MGHRA and CDR2 YSYEKL. The CDR3 sequence is 17 residues long.

This clonotype was detected only a few times. With a much larger clone just one base away, this may be a read error. The rearrangement uses TRBV6-6 and TRBJ2-1; no firm D call. Trimming left V 2 bases short and J 0 bases short, with 8 bases between. This CDR3 comprises 15 residues. Germline V gene lookup returns CDR1 MNHNY and CDR2 SVGAGI (reference sequence). DNA of the CDR3: TGTGCCAGCAGTTACGACGGTTACTCCTACAATGAGCAGTTCTTC. This gives the protein CASSYDGYSYNEQFF.

This clonotype was seen a handful of times. V and J are TRBV10-1 and TRBJ2-2; 9 positions agree with TRBD1. This CDR3 is built from 16 residues. Germline V lookup: CDR1 WNHNN, CDR2 SYGVQD (reference sequence). With 5 bases clipped from V and 4 bases from J, the junction kept 8 bases outside the gene matches. The chain's CDR3 is CASSLNRGLGTGELFF. As DNA, the CDR3 is TGCGCCAGCAGTTTAAACAGGGGGCTCGGCACCGGGGAGCTGTTTTTT.

The table lists this clonotype with a few counts. Just one base apart from a much larger clone, this may be a read error. The chain links TRBV27 to TRBJ2-7, with 11 positions matching TRBD1. This CDR3 has 15 residues. The germline gives CDR1 MNHEY, CDR2 SMNVEV (reference sequence). J lost 7 bases, V lost 5 bases, and 10 bases had no gene match. In DNA, the CDR3 is TGTGCCAGCAGTGCCGGACAGGGGGCTTTTAATGAGCAGTACTTC. Translation gives CASSAGQGAFNEQYF.

V and J are TRBV20-1 and TRBJ1-2; D might be TRBD1 (5 bases). Germline lookup yields CDR1 DFQATT and CDR2 SNEGSKA (reference sequence). This CDR3 contains 16 residues. Trimming removed 0 bases from V and 0 bases from J, with 14 bases in between. CDR3 residues: CSARDVWGLSNYGYTF. In nucleotides, the CDR3 is TGCAGTGCTAGAGATGTATGGGGCCTATCTAACTATGGCTACACCTTC.

J is TRBJ1-1 and V is TRBV12-3 or TRBV12-4; 7 bases agree with TRBD1. The trim removed 2 bases at V and 4 bases at J, leaving 1 base unmatched. This CDR3 is built from 13 residues. The CDR3 region is CASSLNRGTEAFF. DNA of the CDR3: TGTGCCAGCAGTTTAAACAGGGGCACTGAAGCTTTCTTT.

The chain carries TRBV30 and TRBJ2-3; no clear D. CDR1 is GTSNPN and CDR2 is SVGIG in the germline V gene (reference sequence). This CDR3 has 13 residues. V lost 5 bases and J lost 2, with 11 bases in between. The CDR3 sequence is CAWRAPSTDTQYF. The CDR3 nucleotides read TGTGCCTGGCGGGCCCCCTCCACAGATACGCAGTATTTT. Full variable domain (remainder filled in from reference TRBV30 and TRBJ2-3): SQTIHQWPATLVQPVGSPLSLECTVEGTSNPNLYWYRQAAGRGLQLLFYSVGIGQISSEVPQNLSASRPQDRQFILSSKKLLLSDSGFYLCAWRAPSTDTQYFGPGTRLTVL.

This clonotype was recorded only once. A read error is possible here, since a much larger clone lies one base away. V is TRBV20-1 and J is TRBJ2-1; tentative D call: TRBD2 (5 bases). The last part of the DNA fits TRBJ2-7 better; the J call may be wrong. The germline V gene has CDR1 DFQATT and CDR2 SNEGSKA (reference sequence). The CDR3 has 13 residues. The CDR3 coding sequence is TGCAGTGCCCCGGGGAGCTCCTACAATGAGCAGTACTTC. Its protein is CSAPGSSYNEQYF.

The chain employs TRBV27 and TRBJ2-5, with D possibly TRBD2 on 7 matching bases. Germline lookup yields CDR1 MNHEY and CDR2 SMNVEV (reference sequence). V lost 3 bases, J lost 11 bases, and 22 bases lay in between. This CDR3 has 15 amino acids. In nucleotides, the CDR3 is TGTGCCAGCAGTTTTAGGGCGGGGGCCGTCAATGAGCAGTACTTC. Translation gives CASSFRAGAVNEQYF.

The J gene is TRBJ1-2, the V gene TRBV25-1; no firm D call. Trimming stripped 5 bases from V and 3 bases from J, with 13 bases between. The germline CDR1 and CDR2 sequences are MGHDK and SYGVNS. This CDR3 region has 14 residues. CDR3 DNA: TGTGCCAGCAGTCACGGCGGTGACTACTATGGCTACACCTTC. The encoded protein is CASSHGGDYYGYTF.

Of note for this clonotype: Just one base apart from a much larger clone, this may be a read error. The V call is TRBV20-1, the J call TRBJ1-2; 7 bases are a match to TRBD1. Germline V gene sequence: CDR1 DFQATT, CDR2 SNEGSKA (reference sequence). Trimming took 6 bases from V and 2 from J; bases not matched to a gene: 12. The CDR3 loop spans 15 amino acids. CDR3 sequence: CSAAHDRAPNYGYTF. CDR3 DNA: TGCAGTGCAGCCCACGACAGGGCCCCAAACTATGGCTACACCTTC.

The rearrangement uses TRBV28 and TRBJ2-3; 7 nucleotides line up with TRBD2. V gave up 8 bases and J gave up 1 base; unmatched junction bases: 3. Germline assignment: CDR1 MDHEN and CDR2 SYDVKM. This CDR3 contains 13 residues. The CDR3 sequence is CASLAGGTDTQYF. The CDR3 DNA follows: TGTGCCAGCCTGGCGGGGGGCACAGATACGCAGTATTTT.